This TCR beta chain was sequenced in a study of T cells expressing NK-cell markers. Overall study results and limits: Four of the donors also had these clonotypes leading their CD3+CD56-NKG2C+ fraction.

UMI-tagged 5'RACE template switching yielded the TCR beta cDNA. Using the 5' RACE reads, TCRdb records one entry per CDR3 protein without DNA. In total, the table holds about 160,000 distinct CDR3 sequences. The CDR3 extends over 15 amino acids. Germline V gene data show CDR1 as DFQATT and CDR2 as SNEGSKA (reference sequence). Concerning this clonotype itself: Its cognate antigen is unknown.

The chain recombines TRBV20-1 with TRBJ2-7; the D gene TCRdb calls, TRBD1, cannot be checked with no DNA. The sequencing sample was made of blood T cells: a sorted CD56 or NKG2C T cell subset, CD4+ or CD8+ T cells, or bulk PBMC T cells (not recorded which). The sequence was collected from a man aged 18-70 years in good health. CDR3 sequence: CSARDLAGEEYEQYF.